The 18 T cell receptor beta chains reported below all come from one sample, sequenced in a study of radiation and T cells in renal cell carcinoma. Profiling relied on immunoSEQ multiplex PCR, and the TCRdb table lists in-frame clones only, not all of them. This sample carries 150,000 or so clones, around 89% of them seen once, and the ten largest clones take roughly 4.1%. Time point in this sample: baseline pretreatment blood. As to treatment: 15 Gy SBRT to primary tumor, nephrectomy 4 weeks later. This sample comprised blood, obtained from a patient whose treatment included radiotherapy and nephrectomy. The receptors derive from a woman in her 70s with renal cell carcinoma.

The rearrangement uses TRBV10-2 and TRBJ1-5; the D gene is possibly TRBD1 (5 bases). The CDR3 contains 12 residues. The germline V gene has CDR1 WSHSY and CDR2 SAAADI. Trimming removed 6 bases at V and 5 bases at J, with 8 bases between. The CDR3 reads CASSGDDQPQHF. CDR3 DNA sequence: TGCGCCAGCAGCGGGGACGATCAGCCCCAGCATTTT.

V is TRBV29-1 and J is TRBJ2-7; 9 bases agree with TRBD1. V shed 4 bases, J shed 4 bases, and the junction held 8 bases outside the gene matches. CDR3 length: 14 amino acids. From germline, CDR1 is SQVTM and CDR2 ANQGSEA. The CDR3 sequence is CSVVNRDRVYEQYF. As DNA, the CDR3 is TGCAGCGTTGTTAACCGGGACAGGGTATACGAGCAGTACTTC.

The CDR3 sequence: CASSFQGQGGGYTF. The CDR3 coding sequence is TGTGCCAGCAGTTTCCAGGGACAGGGGGGCGGCTACACCTTC. The chain recombines TRBV27 with TRBJ1-2; 11 bases line up with TRBD1. CDR1 is MNHEY and CDR2 is SMNVEV in the germline V gene (reference sequence). V lost 3 bases and J lost 8; bases outside the gene matches: 5. The CDR3 has 14 amino acids.

V usage is TRBV18 and J usage is TRBJ1-6; the match to TRBD1 covers 7 bases. This CDR3 has 15 amino acids. Trimming at V came to 3 bases and at J to 8 bases, leaving 7 bases not matched to a gene. Looked up from germline, CDR1 is KGHSH and CDR2 is LQKENI. The CDR3 DNA is TGTGCCAGCTCACCTCGCAGGGGGTATGATTCACCCCTCCACTTT. This encodes CASSPRRGYDSPLHF.

The chain joins TRBV5-4 to TRBJ1-1, with D possibly being TRBD1 (6 bases). From germline, CDR1 is SGHNT and CDR2 YYREEE (reference sequence). This CDR3 has 14 amino acids. V was cut by 2 bases and J by 4 bases, with 12 bases left in between. The CDR3 nucleotides read TGTGCCAGCAGCTTTAGGGGGTTTGGCACTGAAGCTTTCTTT. Amino acids: CASSFRGFGTEAFF.

J is TRBJ2-1 and V is TRBV29-1, with a tentative D call TRBD1 (5 bases). The CDR3 sequence is 12 residues long. V was shortened by 7 bases and J by 2 bases, with 9 bases between the two germline ends. The germline V gene has CDR1 SQVTM and CDR2 ANQGSEA. The CDR3 nucleotides are TGCAGCGCACAGGTCACCTACAATGAGCAGTTCTTC. It yields the protein CSAQVTYNEQFF.

CDR3 protein: CAWSVLAPEQYF. The CDR3, as DNA: TGTGCCTGGAGTGTGCTGGCACCTGAGCAGTACTTC. The chain has TRBV30 and TRBJ2-7; no clear D. V shed 0 bases and J shed 7 bases, with 10 bases lying between them. CDR3 length: 12 residues. CDR1 and CDR2 (germline): GTSNPN, SVGIG (reference sequence). Using reference TRBV30 and TRBJ2-7 for the parts outside the CDR3, the full variable domain is SQTIHQWPATLVQPVGSPLSLECTVEGTSNPNLYWYRQAAGRGLQLLFYSVGIGQISSEVPQNLSASRPQDRQFILSSKKLLLSDSGFYLCAWSVLAPEQYFGPGTRLTVT.

This CDR3 is CASSQDGGNEAFF. DNA for the CDR3: TGTGCCAGCAGCCAAGATGGCGGGAATGAAGCTTTCTTT. This rearrangement joins TRBV4-2 to TRBJ1-1, with unresolved D. The CDR3 is 13 residues long. V shed 0 bases and J shed 7 bases, with 9 bases lying between them. The germline V gene encodes CDR1 LGHNA and CDR2 YNFKEQ.

To note about this clone: Other nucleotide sequences in the sample specify the same CDR3. The chain couples TRBV5-1 to TRBJ2-5, with 11 bases that match TRBD2. The CDR3 is 16 residues long. With V trimmed by 0 bases and J by 1 base, 2 bases remained unmatched. Germline CDR1 reads SGHRS; CDR2 reads YFSETQ. This chain's CDR3 is CASSLGLAGPQETQYF. CDR3 nucleotide sequence: TGCGCCAGCAGCTTGGGACTAGCGGGACCCCAAGAGACCCAGTACTTC. The full variable domain, in which reference TRBV5-1 and TRBJ2-5 provide the parts outside the CDR3, is KAGVTQTPRYLIKTRGQQVTLSCSPISGHRSVSWYQQTPGQGLQFLFEYFSETQRNKGNFPGRFSGRQFSNSRSEMNVSTLELGDSALYLCASSLGLAGPQETQYFGPGTRLLVL.

This clone has only one observation. This sequence joins TRBV19 and TRBJ2-7; 9 nucleotides match TRBD1. The CDR3 spans 16 residues. The V segment lost 4 bases and the J segment 7 bases; nucleotides outside the gene matches: 14. From germline, CDR1 is LNHDA and CDR2 SQIVND (reference sequence). This CDR3 reads CASSTLLTGGAGEQYF. The CDR3 DNA sequence: TGTGCCAGTAGTACCCTACTAACAGGGGGCGCGGGGGAGCAGTACTTC.

This clone was observed once. The J gene is TRBJ2-3, the V gene TRBV4-2; 10 bases map to TRBD2. Germline V lookup: CDR1 LGHNA, CDR2 YNFKEQ. V shed 0 bases, J shed 4 bases, and the junction held 10 bases outside the gene matches. The CDR3 contains 18 residues. This CDR3 reads CASSQDPQRGGGADTQYF. The CDR3 bases are TGTGCCAGCAGCCAAGATCCCCAGCGGGGGGGCGGGGCAGATACGCAGTATTTT.

The J gene is TRBJ2-1, the V gene TRBV19; maybe TRBD2 (6 bases). Per germline, CDR1 LNHDA and CDR2 SQIVND (reference sequence). CDR3 size: 16 residues. Trimming pared 5 bases from V and 4 bases from J, leaving 18 bases between. CDR3 DNA: TGTGCCAGTAGTTTAATTGCCGGGACTCCTTACAATGAGCAGTTCTTC. Amino acid sequence: CASSLIAGTPYNEQFF. Looking up the rest from reference TRBV19 and TRBJ2-1 gives the full variable domain: DGGITQSPKYLFRKEGQNVTLSCEQNLNHDAMYWYRQDPGQGLRLIYYSQIVNDFQKGDIAEGYSVSREKKESFPLTVTSAQKNPTAFYLCASSLIAGTPYNEQFFGPGTRLTVL.

The V gene is TRBV6-1, the J gene TRBJ1-5; D is undetermined. The CDR3 spans 14 residues. CDR1 is MNHNS and CDR2 is SASEGT in the germline V gene. V dropped 4 bases and J dropped 3 bases, with 10 bases sitting between them. This CDR3 is CASSVRLYNQPQHF. CDR3 nucleotide sequence: TGTGCCAGCAGTGTACGACTGTACAATCAGCCCCAGCATTTT.

V gene TRBV2 combines with J gene TRBJ1-4; D unclear. Germline V CDR1 and CDR2: SNHLY, FYNNEI. V was trimmed by 5 bases and J by 0 bases, leaving 13 bases between them. The length of the CDR3 is 16 residues. CDR3: CASSNRRASTNEKLFF. Here the CDR3 DNA reads TGTGCCAGCAGTAATAGGAGGGCCTCAACTAATGAAAAACTGTTTTTT.

This chain connects TRBV27 to TRBJ2-1; 14 bases fit TRBD2. The V and J ends lost 5 bases and 5 bases, in that order; junction bases with no gene match: 8. Germline CDR1 is MNHEY and CDR2 is SMNVEV (reference sequence). The CDR3 covers 17 residues. The CDR3 DNA sequence: TGTGCCAGCAGTCTAAGGACTAGCGGGGGGCCTGACAATGAGCAGTTCTTC. This translates into CASSLRTSGGPDNEQFF.

The chain links TRBV5-1 to TRBJ1-1; 7 bases line up with TRBD1. V was pared by 6 bases and J by 0 bases, with 11 bases of the junction left unmatched. The germline V gene has CDR1 SGHRS and CDR2 YFSETQ. The CDR3 sequence is 16 residues long. The CDR3 DNA is TGCGCCAGCAAGGCTACACCGGGACAGATGAACACTGAAGCTTTCTTT. It specifies CASKATPGQMNTEAFF.

This rearrangement joins TRBV7-6 to TRBJ2-3; 10 bases map to TRBD2. J lost 4 bases, V lost 1 base, and 11 bases had no gene match. Germline CDR1 and CDR2: SGHVS and FNYEAQ. The length of the CDR3 is 18 residues. The CDR3 here is CASSLVLAGARTADTQYF. In nucleotides, the CDR3 is TGTGCCAGCAGCTTAGTCCTAGCGGGGGCACGAACCGCAGATACGCAGTATTTT.

This clone was counted only a few times. The V gene is TRBV10-3, the J gene TRBJ1-2; 7 positions agree with TRBD1. The germline CDR1 and CDR2 sequences are ENHRY and SYGVKD. The CDR3 consists of 16 residues. V lost 0 bases to trimming and J lost 4 bases; unmatched junction nucleotides: 8. For the CDR3, the DNA is TGTGCCATCAGTGAGTCGGTGGGGGACAGAGCCTATGGCTACACCTTC. Translated, it gives CAISESVGDRAYGYTF.